This entry features one T cell receptor (beta chain) sequence. This sample was included in a study of blood T cell repertoires in COVID-19. On the study more broadly: PBMCs, B-cell-depleted T cells, or T cells provided the cDNA or gDNA that made up the material.

The assay was immunoSEQ multiplex PCR, and TCRdb's table has in-frame clones only and misses some. The table has some 270,000 clones, around 89% seen once. V dropped 1 base and J dropped 6 bases, with 10 bases sitting between them. Looked up from germline, CDR1 is SGHRS and CDR2 is YFSETQ. The length of the CDR3 is 14 residues. This clonotype was sampled from a woman aged 25 to 45 with acute COVID-19. Material for sequencing was PBMCs or T cells enriched from blood (not recorded which). The chain employs TRBV5-1 and TRBJ2-2, with D possibly matching TRBD2 (6 bases). CDR3 protein: CASSLPGDSGELFF. As DNA, the CDR3 is TGCGCCAGCAGCTTGCCGGGGGATTCCGGGGAGCTGTTTTTT. Filled out from reference TRBV5-1 and TRBJ2-2, the complete variable domain reads KAGVTQTPRYLIKTRGQQVTLSCSPISGHRSVSWYQQTPGQGLQFLFEYFSETQRNKGNFPGRFSGRQFSNSRSEMNVSTLELGDSALYLCASSLPGDSGELFFGEGSRLTVL.